A single sample is the source of the 30 T cell receptor beta chains below, sequenced in a study of radiation and T cells in renal cell carcinoma. The time point was: blood 4 weeks post-SBRT, at nephrectomy. Treatment specified: 15 Gy SBRT to primary tumor, nephrectomy 4 weeks later. The protocol was immunoSEQ multiplex PCR, while the TCRdb copy is restricted to in-frame clones and leaves out a portion. The sample contains approximately 31,000 clones, approximately 81% of which appear only once. Sequences were derived from blood, sampled from a patient whose treatment included radiotherapy and nephrectomy. These receptors all stem from a man aged 55 to 70 with renal cell carcinoma.

The chain combines TRBV7-8 with TRBJ2-6; 7 bases agree with TRBD2. The V segment lost 0 bases and the J segment 0 bases; nucleotides outside the gene matches: 2. The CDR3 totals 17 residues. From germline, CDR1 is SGHVS and CDR2 FQNEAQ. This CDR3 reads CASSLAWGGSGANVLTF. CDR3 in DNA: TGTGCCAGCAGCTTAGCGTGGGGGGGCTCTGGGGCCAACGTCCTGACTTTC. The entire variable domain, with the rest obtained from reference TRBV7-8 and TRBJ2-6, is as follows: GAGVSQSPRYKVAKRGQDVALRCDPISGHVSLFWYQQALGQGPEFLTYFQNEAQLDKSGLPSDRFFAERPEGSVSTLKIQRTQQEDSAVYLCASSLAWGGSGANVLTFGAGSRLTVL.

This clone was recorded a few times. The chain is built from TRBV6-5 and TRBJ2-1; 9 positions agree with TRBD2. Germline V gene sequence: CDR1 MNHEY, CDR2 SVGAGI. The length of the CDR3 is 15 residues. The J segment lost 8 bases and the V segment lost 0 bases, leaving 5 bases of the junction unmatched. The CDR3 sequence: CASSYSGGRGDEQFF. As DNA, the CDR3 is TGTGCCAGCAGTTACTCAGGCGGGAGGGGCGATGAGCAGTTCTTC.

A word on this clone: The same CDR3 is also encoded by other DNA sequences in this sample. The J gene is TRBJ1-5, the V gene TRBV2; D is unresolved. The CDR3 has 14 amino acids. Trimming removed 4 bases from V and 2 bases from J, with 9 bases in between. Per germline, CDR1 SNHLY and CDR2 FYNNEI. The CDR3 here is CASSVERGNQPQHF. As DNA, the CDR3 is TGTGCCAGCAGTGTGGAGAGAGGCAATCAGCCCCAGCATTTT. Filled out from reference TRBV2 and TRBJ1-5, the complete variable domain reads EPEVTQTPSHQVTQMGQEVILRCVPISNHLYFYWYRQILGQKVEFLVSFYNNEISEKSEIFDDQFSVERPDGSNFTLKIRSTKLEDSAMYFCASSVERGNQPQHFGDGTRLSIL.

This chain connects TRBV2 to TRBJ2-1; either TRBD1 or TRBD2 may fit D (5 bases each). Trimming left V 6 bases short and J 0 bases short, with 15 bases between. There are 16 residues in the CDR3. CDR1 is SNHLY and CDR2 is FYNNEI in the germline V gene. CDR3 in DNA: TGTGCCAGCAGGGGGATGGGGGAGAGCTCCTACAATGAGCAGTTCTTC. Encoded protein: CASRGMGESSYNEQFF.

The rearrangement links TRBV18 to TRBJ2-1, with unresolved D. The CDR3 runs to 13 residues. In germline, CDR1 is KGHSH, CDR2 LQKENI. V gave up 1 base and J gave up 3 bases, with 4 bases separating them. The CDR3 region is CASSPQNYNEQFF. Here the CDR3 DNA reads TGTGCCAGCTCACCACAAAACTACAATGAGCAGTTCTTC.

This clone appeared once. The chain is built from TRBV11-2 and TRBJ2-1, with 11 bases fitting TRBD2. Germline CDR1 reads SGHAT; CDR2 reads FQNNGV. The CDR3 is 16 amino acids. The J segment lost 3 bases and the V segment lost 5 bases, leaving 6 bases of the junction unmatched. CDR3 nucleotide sequence: TGTGCCAGCAGCCCCCTTGGACTAGCGGGCTACAATGAGCAGTTCTTC. It is translated as CASSPLGLAGYNEQFF.

There are a few counts of this clone. V gene TRBV27 combines with J gene TRBJ2-6; D is unresolved. Trimming removed 2 bases from V and 2 bases from J, with 4 bases in between. The CDR3 runs 14 residues. The germline V gene encodes CDR1 MNHEY and CDR2 SMNVEV (reference sequence). The CDR3 DNA reads as TGTGCCAGCAGTTTACGTGCTGGGGCCAACGTCCTGACTTTC. As protein: CASSLRAGANVLTF.

This clone came up once. V gene TRBV14 combines with J gene TRBJ2-5; possible D gene TRBD2, 6 bases. The CDR3 extends over 16 amino acids. Germline loops: CDR1 SGHDN, CDR2 FVKESK. V lost 3 bases, J lost 0 bases, and 14 bases lay in between. The CDR3 DNA sequence: TGTGCCAGCAGCCACGTGGGGGGAAAGAACCAAGAGACCCAGTACTTC. Translation: CASSHVGGKNQETQYF.

The genes are TRBV5-1 and TRBJ1-2; 10 bases are a match to TRBD1. The ends lost 3 bases at V and 6 bases at J; junction bases unmatched: 5. The CDR3 has 14 residues. Germline lookup yields CDR1 SGHRS and CDR2 YFSETQ. CDR3 sequence (DNA): TGCGCCAGCAGCTCGACAGGGGGCGCGAATGGCTACACCTTC. Translated, it gives CASSSTGGANGYTF.

This chain connects TRBV27 to TRBJ2-1; tentatively, D is TRBD2 (6 bases). The length of the CDR3 is 16 residues. Germline V gives CDR1 MNHEY, CDR2 SMNVEV (reference sequence). Trimming removed 6 bases from V and 2 bases from J, with 17 bases in between. CDR3 protein: CASSLEGQSAYNEQFF. The CDR3 nucleotides read TGTGCCAGCAGCTTGGAGGGCCAAAGCGCCTACAATGAGCAGTTCTTC.

The V call is TRBV5-6, the J call TRBJ1-3; no clear D. Germline V gene sequence: CDR1 SGHDT, CDR2 YYEEEE. V was shortened by 5 bases and J by 0 bases, with 9 bases between the two germline ends. This CDR3 has 14 amino acids. CDR3 DNA: TGTGCCAGCAGTGCGGGTCGCTCTGGAAACACCATATATTTT. It translates to CASSAGRSGNTIYF.

The chain links TRBV28 to TRBJ2-1; D gene unclear. The germline CDR1 and CDR2 sequences are MDHEN and SYDVKM. V dropped 3 bases and J dropped 2 bases, with 2 bases sitting between them. The CDR3 has 12 residues. CDR3 bases: TGTGCCAGCAGTTTTGCCTACAATGAGCAGTTCTTC. Encoded protein: CASSFAYNEQFF.

By its share, this clone is medium-sized (0.01 to 0.1%). The chain couples TRBV19 to TRBJ2-7; D not resolved. The CDR3 length is 16 residues. V lost 2 bases to trimming and J lost 4 bases, with 18 bases between them. The germline V gene encodes CDR1 LNHDA and CDR2 SQIVND (reference sequence). This CDR3 reads CASSISLHQARYEQYF. Here the CDR3 DNA reads TGTGCCAGTAGTATATCCCTGCACCAGGCCAGATACGAGCAGTACTTC.

The chain carries TRBV9 and TRBJ2-3; weak D call: TRBD1 (5 bases). Trimming took off 0 bases at V and 2 bases at J, with 13 bases between the two ends. From germline, CDR1 is SGDLS and CDR2 YYNGEE. CDR3 length equals 16 residues. The CDR3, as DNA: TGTGCCAGCAGCGTAGGTTGGCAGGGTCCCACAGATACGCAGTATTTT. It codes for CASSVGWQGPTDTQYF.

The chain joins TRBV18 to TRBJ1-1, with D possibly being TRBD1 (6 bases). The germline V gene has CDR1 KGHSH and CDR2 LQKENI. The V end lost 5 bases, the J end lost 7 bases, and 8 bases lay between the germline ends. There are 11 residues in the CDR3. This CDR3 is CASSEDSEAFF. In DNA, the CDR3 is TGTGCCAGCTCAGAGGACAGTGAAGCTTTCTTT. Full variable domain (rest looked up from reference TRBV18 and TRBJ1-1): NAGVMQNPRHLVRRRGQEARLRCSPMKGHSHVYWYRQLPEEGLKFMVYLQKENIIDESGMPKERFSAEFPKEGPSILRIQQVVRGDSAAYFCASSEDSEAFFGQGTRLTVV.

The chain uses TRBV7-9 and TRBJ2-7; D tentatively reads TRBD1 or TRBD2 (5 bases each). CDR3 length: 14 amino acids. Germline V CDR1 and CDR2: SEHNR, FQNEAQ (reference sequence). Trimming took off 5 bases at V and 5 bases at J, with 16 bases between the two ends. For the CDR3, the DNA is TGTGCCAGCAGCCGGGACCGCCTGCAGCACGAGCAGTACTTC. Encoded protein: CASSRDRLQHEQYF.

J is TRBJ1-5 and V is TRBV2; perhaps TRBD1 as D (6 bases). Trimming stripped 4 bases from V and 2 bases from J, with 9 bases between. Germline V gives CDR1 SNHLY, CDR2 FYNNEI. This CDR3 is built from 14 residues. CDR3: CASSAGAGNQPQHF. The DNA for the CDR3 is TGTGCCAGCAGTGCAGGGGCGGGCAATCAGCCCCAGCATTTT.

The J gene is TRBJ2-3, the V gene TRBV25-1; maybe TRBD2 (5 bases). CDR1 and CDR2 from the germline V gene are MGHDK and SYGVNS. With 5 bases removed from V and 0 bases from J, the gap between germline ends came to 9 bases. The CDR3 is 14 amino acids. Here the CDR3 DNA reads TGTGCCAGCAGTCCACGACTAAGCACAGATACGCAGTATTTT. It yields the protein CASSPRLSTDTQYF. Filled out from reference TRBV25-1 and TRBJ2-3, the complete variable domain reads EADIYQTPRYLVIGTGKKITLECSQTMGHDKMYWYQQDPGMELHLIHYSYGVNSTEKGDLSSESTVSRIRTEHFPLTLESARPSHTSQYLCASSPRLSTDTQYFGPGTRLTVL.

The rearrangement joins TRBV6-5 to TRBJ1-1; unclear D gene. The V end was cut by 1 base, the J end by 4 bases, with 13 bases between. CDR3 length equals 15 residues. Looked up from germline, CDR1 is MNHEY and CDR2 is SVGAGI. The CDR3 region has the DNA TGTGCCAGCAGTTACTGGGCCATGTCTGGCACTGAAGCTTTCTTT. Its protein is CASSYWAMSGTEAFF.

The rearrangement uses TRBV6-1 and TRBJ1-2; D is possibly TRBD1 (5 bases). This CDR3 has 16 residues. The V gene lost 0 bases and the J gene lost 4 bases, with 15 bases spanning the gap. From germline, CDR1 is MNHNS and CDR2 SASEGT. In DNA form, the CDR3 reads TGTGCCAGCAGTGAAGCGAAGGCAGGGATAAGCTATGGCTACACCTTC. It yields the protein CASSEAKAGISYGYTF.

The chain couples TRBV27 to TRBJ2-3, with D possibly TRBD2 on 6 matching bases. V was cut by 2 bases and J by 0 bases, with 6 bases left in between. Germline V gene lookup returns CDR1 MNHEY and CDR2 SMNVEV (reference sequence). The CDR3 spans 14 residues. CDR3 in amino acids: CASSLLASTDTQYF. CDR3 in DNA: TGTGCCAGCAGTTTACTAGCGAGCACAGATACGCAGTATTTT.

This clone was observed a single time. This chain links TRBV6-1 with TRBJ2-1; 8 nucleotides align to TRBD2. Trimming cost V 2 bases and J 2 bases; bases outside gene matches: 5. CDR3 length equals 16 residues. CDR1 MNHNS and CDR2 SASEGT come from the germline V gene. The CDR3 nucleotides read TGTGCCAGCAGTGAACAACTAGCGGCAGCCTACAATGAGCAGTTCTTC. This translates into CASSEQLAAAYNEQFF.

This chain links TRBV11-2 with TRBJ2-1; a weak D match, TRBD1 (6 bases). This CDR3 has 12 residues. Deletions cut 4 bases from V and 9 bases from J, with 10 bases between. Germline CDR1 SGHAT, CDR2 FQNNGV. CDR3 in amino acids: CASSWTESEQFF. The DNA for the CDR3 is TGTGCCAGCAGCTGGACAGAAAGTGAGCAGTTCTTC.

The chain couples TRBV18 to TRBJ2-2; D is uncertain. CDR1 and CDR2 (germline): KGHSH, LQKENI. Trimming took 3 bases from V and 7 from J, leaving 15 bases between them. CDR3 length: 15 residues. CDR3 amino acids: CASSPVDPTLGELFF. CDR3 coding DNA: TGTGCCAGCTCACCTGTGGACCCTACCCTCGGGGAGCTGTTTTTT.

This rearrangement joins TRBV7-9 to TRBJ2-7, with 9 bases matching TRBD1. The CDR3 has 14 residues. Germline V gene data show CDR1 as SEHNR and CDR2 as FQNEAQ (reference sequence). V was clipped by 1 base and J by 6 bases; unmatched bases: 4. The CDR3 nucleotides are TGTGCCAGCAGCTTAGGGGGGACAGGGAGCGAGCAGTACTTC. It yields the protein CASSLGGTGSEQYF.

The chain couples TRBV6-5 to TRBJ1-1; D gene ambiguous. Germline V gives CDR1 MNHEY, CDR2 SVGAGI. The CDR3 extends over 15 amino acids. Trimming pared 1 base from V and 4 bases from J, leaving 13 bases between. This CDR3 reads CASSYYPGRGTEAFF. DNA for the CDR3: TGTGCCAGCAGTTACTACCCAGGACGGGGCACTGAAGCTTTCTTT.

The gene calls are TRBV30 and TRBJ2-1; tentatively, D is TRBD1 (6 bases). Germline V gene data show CDR1 as GTSNPN and CDR2 as SVGIG (reference sequence). V shed 2 bases and J shed 8 bases, with 19 bases lying between them. This CDR3 has 15 residues. The CDR3 loop is CAWSPQGLLEDEQFF. CDR3 sequence (DNA): TGTGCCTGGAGTCCACAGGGCCTCCTCGAGGATGAGCAGTTCTTC.

The rearrangement links TRBV5-1 to TRBJ1-4, with unresolved D. V was pared by 1 base and J by 0 bases, with 7 bases between. The CDR3 has 15 residues. CDR1 SGHRS and CDR2 YFSETQ come from the germline V gene. This CDR3 is CASSLKRATNEKLFF. CDR3 sequence (DNA): TGCGCCAGCAGCTTGAAGAGAGCAACTAATGAAAAACTGTTTTTT.

This chain links TRBV2 with TRBJ2-3; no clear D gene. There are 11 residues in the CDR3. With 3 bases removed from V and 4 bases from J, the gap between germline ends came to 2 bases. In germline, CDR1 is SNHLY, CDR2 FYNNEI. The CDR3 is CASSEADTQYF. For the CDR3, the DNA is TGTGCCAGCAGTGAGGCAGATACGCAGTATTTT.

The chain combines TRBV4-1 with TRBJ2-1, with D possibly being TRBD1 or TRBD2 (6 bases each). CDR3 length: 16 amino acids. The germline V gene has CDR1 MGHRA and CDR2 YSYEKL. The germline V and J ends were trimmed by 0 bases and 3 bases, with 12 bases remaining between them. The CDR3 spells CASSQDWGAIYNEQFF. CDR3 bases: TGCGCCAGCAGCCAAGACTGGGGGGCAATCTACAATGAGCAGTTCTTC.